This TCR beta chain was sequenced in a study of T cell responses to AZD1222 COVID-19 vaccine. In this sample, this clone turned up a few times. This CDR3 is 14 amino acids long. V shed 6 bases and J shed 2 bases, with 11 bases lying between them. The germline V gene encodes CDR1 LNHDA and CDR2 SQIVND (reference sequence). Sequenced by immunoSEQ multiplex PCR; TCRdb stores in-frame clones only, minus some. The sample consists of about 150,000 clones, over 85% of them appearing once. The source material was peripheral blood, sampled on day 0 of AZD1222 vaccination. The genes are TRBV19 and TRBJ1-5; no reliable D call. The source of this sequence is an adult in good health. The CDR3 sequence is CASSPGQGNQPQHF. Here the CDR3 DNA reads TGTGCCAGTAGCCCGGGCCAAGGCAATCAGCCCCAGCATTTT.